The sequence of this T cell receptor (beta chain) was determined in a study of blood T cell repertoires in COVID-19. The CDR3 spans 14 residues. Trimming removed 3 bases from V and 5 bases from J; junction bases left unmatched: 7. Looked up from germline, CDR1 is LGHNT and CDR2 is FRNRAP. Profiled with immunoSEQ multiplex PCR; TCRdb holds only in-frame clones, not every one. The data show around 150,000 clones, approximately 80% seen once. This clone was observed a handful of times. This receptor was obtained from a human donor in a cohort sampled during active COVID-19. The genes are TRBV12-5 and TRBJ2-7, with 7 bases matching TRBD1. Specimen: peripheral blood. The CDR3 region is CASGFGQGVDEQYF. The CDR3 coding sequence is TGTGCTAGTGGTTTCGGGCAGGGGGTGGACGAGCAGTACTTC.